The 15 T cell receptor beta chains below come from one sample, sequenced in a study of T cell changes during pregnancy in multiple sclerosis. Clones were read by immunoSEQ multiplex PCR, and TCRdb kept only the in-frame ones, dropping some. The repertoire holds roughly 34,000 clones, around nine tenths seen once, with about 0.41% in the top ten. The sample in question was CD4+ T cells from peripheral blood mononuclear cells, obtained in the second trimester of pregnancy. The receptor set was obtained from a female donor in good health, enrolled as a control in a pregnancy study.

The chain uses TRBV30 and TRBJ2-7; TRBD1 might be the D (6 bases). The V end was cut by 0 bases, the J end by 2 bases, with 8 bases between. The CDR3 contains 13 residues. Germline V gene sequence: CDR1 GTSNPN, CDR2 SVGIG (reference sequence). The CDR3 DNA reads as TGTGCCTGGAGTGTTGGGGGCACCTACGAGCAGTACTTC. Translated: CAWSVGGTYEQYF.

The J gene is TRBJ1-4, the V gene TRBV18; TRBD1 matches at 11 bases. This CDR3 is built from 14 residues. Germline values: CDR1 KGHSH, CDR2 LQKENI. Trimming took 11 bases from V and 2 from J; bases not matched to a gene: 4. CDR3: CAGGQGATNEKLFF. CDR3 DNA sequence: TGTGCCGGAGGACAGGGGGCTACTAATGAAAAACTGTTTTTT.

J is TRBJ1-2 and V is TRBV7-9; 8 bases fit TRBD1. The CDR3 contains 14 residues. J lost 5 bases, V lost 5 bases, and 7 bases had no gene match. The germline V gene encodes CDR1 SEHNR and CDR2 FQNEAQ (reference sequence). CDR3 nucleotides: TGTGCCAGCAGCCCTGGACAGGGAAGGTATGGCTACACCTTC. Translated, it gives CASSPGQGRYGYTF.

The rearrangement joins TRBV2 to TRBJ2-3; 7 bases are shared with TRBD1. This CDR3 spans 16 amino acids. Germline V gives CDR1 SNHLY, CDR2 FYNNEI. V dropped 2 bases and J dropped 2; count of bases not matched to a gene: 7. The CDR3 sequence: CASSEIVGTATDTQYF. The CDR3 nucleotides are TGTGCCAGCAGTGAAATAGTGGGGACAGCCACAGATACGCAGTATTTT.

This sequence joins TRBV9 and TRBJ2-1; no reliable D call. Deletions cut 2 bases from V and 4 bases from J, with 13 bases between. The CDR3 sequence is 15 residues long. CDR1 and CDR2 from the germline V gene are SGDLS and YYNGEE. The DNA of the CDR3 is TGTGCCAGCAGCGTGACTCCCGAGCCTTACAATGAGCAGTTCTTC. Translated: CASSVTPEPYNEQFF.

The table lists this clone with a few counts. The V call is TRBV5-4, the J call TRBJ1-1, with 8 bases fitting TRBD1. Trimming took 7 bases from V and 1 from J; bases not matched to a gene: 6. The germline CDR1 and CDR2 sequences are SGHNT and YYREEE (reference sequence). The CDR3 consists of 14 residues. The CDR3 spells CASFRDRPNTEAFF. The CDR3 nucleotides read TGTGCCAGCTTCCGGGACAGGCCGAACACTGAAGCTTTCTTT.

The chain couples TRBV10-3 to TRBJ2-3, with D perhaps matching TRBD1 (5 bases). CDR1 is ENHRY and CDR2 is SYGVKD in the germline V gene. Between the trimmed V and J ends, which lost 7 bases and 1 base, there was a span of 9 bases. The CDR3 totals 13 residues. The DNA of the CDR3 is TGTGCCATCACCCTGACAGGCACAGATACGCAGTATTTT. Encoded protein: CAITLTGTDTQYF.

V usage is TRBV30 and J usage is TRBJ2-7; possibly TRBD2 for D (6 bases). The CDR3 is made up of 16 amino acids. From germline, CDR1 is GTSNPN and CDR2 SVGIG (reference sequence). Between the trimmed V and J ends, which lost 3 bases and 5 bases, there was a span of 23 bases. The CDR3 region has the DNA TGTGCCTGGAGCATGGGAGGTGCCAGCTTTTATAACGAGCAGTACTTC. This sequence encodes CAWSMGGASFYNEQYF.

The J gene is TRBJ1-2, the V gene TRBV6-5, with TRBD1 matching 8 bases. The V and J ends lost 5 bases and 3 bases, in that order; junction bases with no gene match: 5. The CDR3 is 14 residues long. Per germline, CDR1 MNHEY and CDR2 SVGAGI. The chain's CDR3 is CASSHRGGDYGYTF. CDR3 bases: TGTGCCAGCAGTCACAGGGGGGGAGACTATGGCTACACCTTC.

This chain's CDR3 is CASSPGPARGDTIYF. DNA of the CDR3: TGCGCCAGCAGCCCGGGTCCGGCGCGCGGGGACACCATATATTTT. This chain links TRBV5-1 with TRBJ1-3, with D uncertain. CDR1 and CDR2 from the germline V gene are SGHRS and YFSETQ. This CDR3 region has 15 residues. V was shortened by 4 bases and J by 8 bases, with 19 bases between the two germline ends.

J is TRBJ2-1 and V is TRBV5-1, with 7 bases matching TRBD1. CDR1 is SGHRS and CDR2 is YFSETQ in the germline V gene. After removal of 7 bases from V and 6 bases from J, the junction contained 7 bases not matched to a gene. The CDR3 totals 13 residues. The CDR3 here is CASAPGQFNEQFF. The CDR3 DNA reads TGCGCCAGCGCTCCGGGACAGTTCAATGAGCAGTTCTTC.

V and J are TRBV29-1 and TRBJ2-3, with 10 bases that match TRBD2. With V trimmed by 7 bases and J by 3 bases, 4 bases remained unmatched. The CDR3 spans 13 residues. Germline V gene sequence: CDR1 SQVTM, CDR2 ANQGSEA. CDR3 DNA: TGCAGCGGTGGAGCGGGAGGGACAGATACGCAGTATTTT. This encodes CSGGAGGTDTQYF.

The chain recombines TRBV6-1 with TRBJ2-5; D is perhaps TRBD2 (5 bases). The CDR3 length is 15 residues. In germline, CDR1 is MNHNS, CDR2 SASEGT. Trimming removed 1 base at V and 5 bases at J, with 14 bases between. The CDR3 region has the DNA TGTGCCAGCAGTGAAGAGGAGGCACAGTGGGAGACCCAGTACTTC. Translated, it gives CASSEEEAQWETQYF.

V and J are TRBV4-3 and TRBJ1-1; D might be TRBD1 (6 bases). V was pared by 0 bases and J by 4 bases, with 12 bases between. This CDR3 is 15 amino acids long. Germline values: CDR1 LGHNA, CDR2 YSLEER. CDR3 loop: CASSQDRARGTEAFF. As DNA, the CDR3 is TGCGCCAGCAGCCAAGATCGGGCCAGGGGCACTGAAGCTTTCTTT.

The chain combines TRBV30 with TRBJ1-5; D is unresolved. This CDR3 has 14 residues. V lost 1 base to trimming and J lost 0 bases, with 7 bases between them. Germline lookup yields CDR1 GTSNPN and CDR2 SVGIG (reference sequence). This chain's CDR3 is CAWSGHSSNQPQHF. The CDR3 nucleotides are TGTGCCTGGAGTGGACACAGTAGCAATCAGCCCCAGCATTTT. Drawing the rest from reference TRBV30 and TRBJ1-5, the complete variable domain is SQTIHQWPATLVQPVGSPLSLECTVEGTSNPNLYWYRQAAGRGLQLLFYSVGIGQISSEVPQNLSASRPQDRQFILSSKKLLLSDSGFYLCAWSGHSSNQPQHFGDGTRLSIL.